One and the same sample provided the 15 T cell receptor beta chains below, sequenced in a study of cytomegalovirus exposure and HLA in healthy donors. Primers for the PCR totalled 60 Vbeta and 13 Jbeta. Sequenced by immunoSEQ multiplex PCR; TCRdb stores in-frame clones only, minus some. With 40,000 or so clones in the sample, the ten largest clones hold approximately 3.6%. The source material was PBMCs. The receptor set was obtained from a male donor in good health and CMV-seronegative.

This sequence joins TRBV19 and TRBJ2-7, with unresolved D. The germline V gene encodes CDR1 LNHDA and CDR2 SQIVND (reference sequence). Trimming took off 1 base at V and 2 bases at J, with 9 bases between the two ends. The CDR3 is made up of 14 amino acids. Written as DNA, the CDR3 is TGTGCCAGTAGTATAGGTGGCGGTACCTACGAGCAGTACTTC. This gives the protein CASSIGGGTYEQYF.

The chain uses TRBV5-1 and TRBJ1-4; unclear D gene. V was pared by 2 bases and J by 3 bases, with 8 bases between. Germline CDR1 is SGHRS and CDR2 is YFSETQ. This CDR3 has 14 amino acids. The CDR3 loop reads CASSFQTPNEKLFF. The DNA of the CDR3 is TGCGCCAGCAGCTTCCAGACTCCTAATGAAAAACTGTTTTTT. Full variable domain (outside the CDR3, taken from reference TRBV5-1 and TRBJ1-4): KAGVTQTPRYLIKTRGQQVTLSCSPISGHRSVSWYQQTPGQGLQFLFEYFSETQRNKGNFPGRFSGRQFSNSRSEMNVSTLELGDSALYLCASSFQTPNEKLFFGSGTQLSVL.

This chain connects TRBV9 to TRBJ1-1, with TRBD1 identical over 7 bases. The J segment lost 4 bases and the V segment lost 0 bases, leaving 12 bases of the junction unmatched. This CDR3 comprises 17 residues. Germline CDR1 is SGDLS and CDR2 is YYNGEE. The DNA of the CDR3 is TGTGCCAGCAGCGTAGTCTTGACAGGGTTGGGCTCCACTGAAGCTTTCTTT. As protein: CASSVVLTGLGSTEAFF.

The chain links TRBV6-1 to TRBJ1-1; the match to TRBD1 covers 7 bases. The junction had 11 bases not matched to a gene; V was cut back by 6 bases and J by 4 bases. This CDR3 has 15 residues. Germline CDR1 MNHNS, CDR2 SASEGT. Here the CDR3 reads CASSDTGVRATEAFF. The CDR3 coding sequence is TGTGCCAGCAGCGATACAGGGGTAAGGGCCACTGAAGCTTTCTTT.

J is TRBJ1-5 and V is TRBV5-6; 7 positions agree with TRBD1. The CDR3 sequence is 16 residues long. Germline V gives CDR1 SGHDT, CDR2 YYEEEE. The ends lost 6 bases at V and 4 bases at J; junction bases unmatched: 13. The CDR3 here is CASTLGGTGVNQPQHF. In DNA, the CDR3 is TGTGCCAGCACCCTTGGGGGAACAGGGGTGAATCAGCCCCAGCATTTT.

The rearrangement uses TRBV28 and TRBJ2-7; D not certain. This CDR3 has 12 amino acids. Per germline, CDR1 MDHEN and CDR2 SYDVKM. V was clipped by 7 bases and J by 4 bases, with 11 bases between them. In DNA, the CDR3 is TGTGCCAGCACCCTATCGGGTTACGAGCAGTACTTC. Its translation is CASTLSGYEQYF.

V usage is TRBV13 and J usage is TRBJ2-5; D gene ambiguous. The last part of the DNA fits TRBJ2-7 better; the J call may be wrong. The CDR3 length is 12 residues. Germline assignment: CDR1 PRHDT and CDR2 FYEKMQ (reference sequence). CDR3 residues: CAREWAAYEQYF. CDR3 coding DNA: TGTGCCAGAGAGTGGGCAGCCTACGAGCAGTACTTC.

The rearrangement links TRBV5-1 to TRBJ2-5; the D is unclear. This CDR3 is built from 17 residues. With 0 bases removed from V and 5 bases from J, the gap between germline ends came to 20 bases. CDR1 is SGHRS, CDR2 YFSETQ, per germline. CDR3 sequence reads: CASSLVGTSSRRETQYF. DNA for the CDR3: TGCGCCAGCAGCTTGGTCGGAACGAGTTCCCGGCGGGAGACCCAGTACTTC.

The chain joins TRBV6-1 to TRBJ1-5; weak D call: TRBD1 (6 bases). There are 15 residues in the CDR3. V lost 6 bases and J 3 bases, leaving 15 bases between the germline ends. Germline CDR1 and CDR2: MNHNS and SASEGT. The DNA of the CDR3 is TGTGCCAGCAGGCAAACAGGGATCTCCAATCAGCCCCAGCATTTT. As protein: CASRQTGISNQPQHF.

The chain has TRBV18 and TRBJ1-2, with 7 positions matching TRBD1. CDR1 is KGHSH and CDR2 is LQKENI in the germline V gene. V was pared by 2 bases and J by 6 bases, with 0 bases of the junction left unmatched. The CDR3 extends over 12 amino acids. DNA for the CDR3: TGTGCCAGCTCACCAGACAGGGATGGCTACACCTTC. Its protein is CASSPDRDGYTF.

The rearrangement links TRBV19 to TRBJ2-7; weak D call: TRBD2 (5 bases). This CDR3 spans 13 amino acids. CDR1 and CDR2 from the germline V gene are LNHDA and SQIVND (reference sequence). Trimming took off 5 bases at V and 0 bases at J, with 8 bases between the two ends. The CDR3 coding sequence is TGTGCCAGTAGTTGGGAGAGCTCCTACGAGCAGTACTTC. Translated, it gives CASSWESSYEQYF.

The chain has TRBV5-1 and TRBJ2-7; 9 nucleotides agree with TRBD1. The trim removed 4 bases at V and 2 bases at J, leaving 10 bases unmatched. This CDR3 has 16 residues. The germline CDR1 and CDR2 sequences are SGHRS and YFSETQ. The CDR3 DNA reads TGCGCCAGCAGCCCTATTTCCGGGACAGGGACCTACGAGCAGTACTTC. This gives the protein CASSPISGTGTYEQYF.

This rearrangement joins TRBV21-1 to TRBJ1-2; whether TRBD1, the table's D call, matches the DNA was not checked. TRBV21-1 is shown as a pseudogene. The CDR3 runs to 14 residues. CDR3 DNA: TGTGCCAGCAGCATAAGGACAGGGGAGCATGGCTACACCTTC. It specifies CASSIRTGEHGYTF.

The chain employs TRBV19 and TRBJ1-5; 7 bases fit TRBD1. The CDR3 spans 14 residues. V shed 3 bases and J 5 bases; nucleotides not matched to a gene: 4. CDR1 LNHDA and CDR2 SQIVND come from the germline V gene (reference sequence). CDR3 amino acids: CASSITTGDQPQHF. The DNA for the CDR3 is TGTGCCAGTAGTATCACAACAGGGGATCAGCCCCAGCATTTT.

The chain couples TRBV5-5 to TRBJ1-3; no clear D. Germline V gene sequence: CDR1 SGHKS, CDR2 YYEKEE (reference sequence). Trimming took 5 bases from V and 5 from J, leaving 14 bases between them. This CDR3 spans 14 amino acids. CDR3 in DNA: TGTGCCAGCAGTTGGGAGGAATCCCGAAACACCATATATTTT. Protein sequence: CASSWEESRNTIYF.